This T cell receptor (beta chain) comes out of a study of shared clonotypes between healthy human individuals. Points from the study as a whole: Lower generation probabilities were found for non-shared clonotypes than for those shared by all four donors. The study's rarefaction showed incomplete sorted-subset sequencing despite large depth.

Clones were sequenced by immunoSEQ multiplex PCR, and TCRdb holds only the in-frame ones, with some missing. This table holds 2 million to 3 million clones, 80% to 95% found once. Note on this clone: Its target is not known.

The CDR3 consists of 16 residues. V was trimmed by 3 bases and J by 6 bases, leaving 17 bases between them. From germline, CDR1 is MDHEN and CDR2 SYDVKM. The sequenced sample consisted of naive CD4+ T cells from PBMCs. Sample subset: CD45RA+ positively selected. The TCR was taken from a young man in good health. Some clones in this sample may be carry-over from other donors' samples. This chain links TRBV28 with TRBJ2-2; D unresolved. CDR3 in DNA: TGTGCCAGCAGTTTTTACGGGTTTTTGGATCCCGGGGAGCTGTTTTTT. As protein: CASSFYGFLDPGELFF.